Here is one TCR beta chain with its context. Its target antigen remains unknown. The input lacks base qualities; no much larger clone sits a single base away. At diagnosis, peripheral blood, uninvolved tumor-adjacent lung and tumor were collected and were preserved as a mix of fresh-frozen and FFPE material. Blood samples were analyzed as peripheral blood mononuclear cells for TCR repertoire profiling. The immunoSEQ Assay was used to sequence TCR beta CDR3 regions from DNA. The paper's processing steps were these. To compute T cell density, TCR beta template counts were normalized to usable DNA, which was estimated by amplifying housekeeping genes. Richness was estimated using the preseqR package, with extrapolation to 400,000 templates for PBMC samples and to 120,000 templates for tissue samples. Clonality was defined as one minus Pielou's evenness. Differential abundance testing on productive amino-acid clonotypes, with a minimum total count of 5 and an alpha of 0.1, was used to identify tissue-enriched TCRs. The Jaccard Index and the Morisita Overlap Index were used to measure how much the repertoires overlapped between compartments. GLIPH clustered TCR beta CDR3s with public tetramer-defined viral CDR3s; viral motifs required at least three viral sequences plus V-gene enrichment. This is the immuneACCESS table as TCRdb keeps it, with only in-frame sequences that have V and J called. A part of the clones is gone; compared with another copy, unresolved V genes explain less than half, and the rest is unexplained. That table gives V, J and clone size, and the DNA gave D and trimming. Across this sample there are 60,000 to 85,000 clones, with roughly nine tenths seen only once. The ten largest clonotypes hold just over 20% of the sample.

The data derive from a study of T cells in localized non-small cell lung cancer (dated by TCRdb to 2018 to 2021). Study-level background: The study analyzed T cell repertoires of 200 to 250 early-stage NSCLC patients, comparing tumors and uninvolved tumor-adjacent lungs. The cohort comprised 236 treatment-naïve NSCLC patients with resected, localized lung tumors. Of the NSCLC patients, around 130 were male and around 97 were female, and the mean age was around 70 years.

What the authors observed across the whole study: Higher T cell density in blood was associated with longer overall survival, whereas higher clonality in adjacent lung was associated with shorter survival. Because the study design was exploratory, TCR variables were selected using unadjusted p-values without false-discovery rate correction. Because multi-region tumor sequencing was not done, intratumor heterogeneity could not be ruled out. Uninvolved tumor-adjacent lung showed the highest T cell clonality, higher than tumor, which suggests more focused antigenic responses in the adjacent lung. Of the top 100 tumor clones, a median of around 57 were detected in paired uninvolved adjacent lung; under 30 were also among that lung's top 100.

The CDR1 and CDR2 encoded by the germline V gene are SGHRS and YFSETQ. V is clipped by 3 bases and J by 1 base, and the sequence between their germline boundaries is 10 bases long. From its cysteine to its phenylalanine, the CDR3 spans 14 amino acids. Solely the CDR3 DNA is kept, with 42 bases framed from the first base. The sequence links TRBV5-1 to TRBJ1-1; no D segment can be confidently identified. This clonotype was sampled from a male donor older than 55 with stage III squamous cell lung carcinoma. The sequenced sample was peripheral blood, obtained before any cancer treatment. The CDR3 region: CASSSHQANTEAFF. The nucleotide sequence is TGCGCCAGCAGCTCTCACCAGGCGAACACTGAAGCTTTCTTT.